These 32 T cell receptor beta chains came from one sample sequenced in a study of technical replicates of blood from several donors. Sequencing was performed with immunoSEQ multiplex PCR; in TCRdb, only in-frame clones are kept and a portion is missing. The sample holds tens of thousands of clones, 94% seen once. The sequencing sample was made of T cells isolated from PBMCs. These receptors all stem from a human donor in good health.

The rearrangement uses TRBV28 and TRBJ2-7; 7 positions match TRBD2. The CDR3 loop spans 15 amino acids. The germline CDR1 and CDR2 sequences are MDHEN and SYDVKM. V shed 3 bases and J 5 bases; nucleotides not matched to a gene: 10. The CDR3 DNA follows: TGTGCCAGCAGTTTTCGTCCGGGAGGAGGCAACGAGCAGTACTTC. This translates into CASSFRPGGGNEQYF.

This sequence joins TRBV19 and TRBJ2-2; D gene unclear. V was clipped by 7 bases and J by 7 bases, with 7 bases between them. Germline assignment: CDR1 LNHDA and CDR2 SQIVND (reference sequence). The CDR3 runs 11 residues. The chain's CDR3 is CASTLLGELFF. DNA for the CDR3: TGTGCCAGTACCCTTCTCGGGGAGCTGTTTTTT.

The CDR3 is CASTDRANTEAFF. For the CDR3, the DNA is TGCGCCAGCACCGACAGAGCGAACACTGAAGCTTTCTTT. This chain joins TRBV4-1 and TRBJ1-1, with D maybe TRBD1 (5 bases). Germline CDR1 and CDR2: MGHRA and YSYEKL. Deletions cut 7 bases from V and 1 base from J, with 10 bases between. This CDR3 has 13 residues.

This chain joins TRBV4-1 and TRBJ2-2; 7 positions match TRBD1. From germline, CDR1 is MGHRA and CDR2 YSYEKL. V trimming: 0 bases; J trimming: 6 bases; junction bases outside the gene matches: 7. CDR3 size: 16 residues. The CDR3, as DNA: TGCGCCAGCAGCCAAGAAAGGGGGCGCCCGGCCGGGGAGCTGTTTTTT. Its translation: CASSQERGRPAGELFF.

V usage is TRBV27 and J usage is TRBJ2-2; D gene uncertain. V lost 0 bases, J lost 1 base, and 6 bases lay in between. The CDR3 totals 15 residues. Germline-derived CDR1 and CDR2 are MNHEY and SMNVEV (reference sequence). The CDR3 bases are TGTGCCAGCAGTTTATCGACTCTGAACACCGGGGAGCTGTTTTTT. This encodes CASSLSTLNTGELFF.

The rearrangement joins TRBV5-1 to TRBJ1-4; 8 nucleotides align to TRBD1. V was clipped by 4 bases and J by 7 bases; unmatched bases: 9. Germline V gene sequence: CDR1 SGHRS, CDR2 YFSETQ. The CDR3 has 15 amino acids. The CDR3 coding sequence is TGCGCCAGCAGCCCGCGGACAGGGAGGGGTGAAAAACTGTTTTTT. Its protein product is CASSPRTGRGEKLFF.

The chain is built from TRBV28 and TRBJ2-1; TRBD1 is a possible D gene (5 bases). The CDR3 extends over 15 amino acids. CDR1 and CDR2 (germline): MDHEN, SYDVKM. Trimming removed 8 bases at V and 0 bases at J, with 14 bases between. The CDR3 DNA is TGTGCCAGCGTCTCAAGCCAGGGCTCCTACAATGAGCAGTTCTTC. Its protein product is CASVSSQGSYNEQFF.

The chain has TRBV19 and TRBJ2-7, with 8 bases that match TRBD1. The length of the CDR3 is 15 residues. Germline V gene sequence: CDR1 LNHDA, CDR2 SQIVND (reference sequence). J gave up 3 bases and V 3 bases, and 7 bases lay outside the gene matches. CDR3 nucleotides: TGTGCCAGTAGTATTGGACAGGGTCTACTCTACGAGCAGTACTTC. Protein sequence: CASSIGQGLLYEQYF.

The genes are TRBV9 and TRBJ2-1; D possibly corresponds to TRBD2 (5 bases). The CDR3 is made up of 15 amino acids. Germline V CDR1 and CDR2: SGDLS, YYNGEE. Trimming left V 4 bases short and J 4 bases short, with 15 bases between. The CDR3 protein is CASSPEVLAYNEQFF. CDR3 DNA sequence: TGTGCCAGCAGCCCAGAGGTCCTAGCTTACAATGAGCAGTTCTTC.

The chain couples TRBV6-1 to TRBJ2-1, with D possibly TRBD2 on 5 matching bases. The CDR3 loop spans 15 amino acids. Germline V gives CDR1 MNHNS, CDR2 SASEGT. The V end was cut by 2 bases, the J end by 6 bases, with 14 bases between. CDR3 in amino acids: CASSESLLAANEQFF. CDR3 in DNA: TGTGCCAGCAGTGAATCTTTGCTAGCAGCCAATGAGCAGTTCTTC.

In the case of this clone: This sample also contains other DNA sequences that code for the same CDR3. J is TRBJ2-1 and V is TRBV9; weak D call: TRBD1 (5 bases). The V gene lost 0 bases and the J gene lost 5 bases, with 6 bases spanning the gap. CDR3 length: 13 amino acids. The germline V gene has CDR1 SGDLS and CDR2 YYNGEE. The CDR3 spells CASSVGRDNEQFF. The CDR3 region has the DNA TGTGCCAGCAGCGTAGGCAGGGACAATGAGCAGTTCTTC. The full variable domain, its missing parts supplied by reference TRBV9 and TRBJ2-1, is DSGVTQTPKHLITATGQRVTLRCSPRSGDLSVYWYQQSLDQGLQFLIQYYNGEERAKGNILERFSAQQFPDLHSELNLSSLELGDSALYFCASSVGRDNEQFFGPGTRLTVL.

The CDR3 here is CAWGRGFDEQYF. The CDR3 DNA follows: TGTGCCTGGGGGCGGGGCTTCGACGAGCAGTACTTC. The rearrangement joins TRBV30 to TRBJ2-7; a possible D gene is TRBD2 (6 bases). Germline V CDR1 and CDR2: GTSNPN, SVGIG (reference sequence). There are 12 residues in the CDR3. The V end was cut by 5 bases, the J end by 5 bases, with 13 bases between.

The chain uses TRBV5-1 and TRBJ2-1; tentative D call: TRBD1 (5 bases). V lost 1 base, J lost 7 bases, and 12 bases lay in between. This CDR3 is 14 amino acids long. CDR1 and CDR2 (germline): SGHRS, YFSETQ. The CDR3 protein is CASSLRQGWNEQFF. CDR3 sequence (DNA): TGCGCCAGCAGCTTGAGGCAGGGCTGGAATGAGCAGTTCTTC.

The rearrangement links TRBV25-1 to TRBJ1-4, with D perhaps TRBD1 (5 bases). This CDR3 region has 13 residues. Germline values: CDR1 MGHDK, CDR2 SYGVNS. Trimming took off 4 bases at V and 3 bases at J, with 6 bases between the two ends. CDR3 sequence: CASSGGPNEKLFF. The CDR3, as DNA: TGTGCCAGCAGTGGGGGCCCTAATGAAAAACTGTTTTTT.

The chain carries TRBV21-1 and TRBJ2-1; no DNA check was done on the table's D call, TRBD2. TRBV21-1 is shown as a pseudogene. This CDR3 is 15 amino acids long. The CDR3 DNA follows: TGTGCCAGCAGCAAAGATCCAGCGGGAGTGCTCGAGCAGTTCTTC. Its protein is CASSKDPAGVLEQFF.

The J gene is TRBJ1-5, the V gene TRBV27, with D perhaps matching TRBD1 (6 bases). The length of the CDR3 is 16 residues. CDR1 is MNHEY and CDR2 is SMNVEV in the germline V gene (reference sequence). V was cut by 5 bases and J by 2 bases, with 16 bases left in between. The CDR3 nucleotides are TGTGCCAGCAGTACAAACGTTAGGACAGGCAATCAGCCCCAGCATTTT. Its translation: CASSTNVRTGNQPQHF.

This chain joins TRBV6-5 and TRBJ1-2, with D perhaps matching TRBD1 (5 bases). Germline CDR1 MNHEY, CDR2 SVGAGI. Trimming took off 6 bases at V and 4 bases at J, with 9 bases between the two ends. The CDR3 has 12 amino acids. CDR3 sequence (DNA): TGTGCCAGCAGCTTGGACACCTATGGCTACACCTTC. Translation: CASSLDTYGYTF.

The rearrangement uses TRBV9 and TRBJ2-7; weak D call: TRBD1 (5 bases). The CDR3 extends over 15 amino acids. Germline V gene data show CDR1 as SGDLS and CDR2 as YYNGEE. V shed 4 bases and J shed 3 bases, with 17 bases lying between them. CDR3 protein: CASSLQVGAFYEQYF. CDR3 DNA: TGTGCCAGCAGCCTCCAGGTAGGGGCCTTCTACGAGCAGTACTTC.

This chain uses TRBV9 with TRBJ1-3, with TRBD1 matching 10 bases. The CDR3 totals 18 residues. V was clipped by 3 bases and J by 5 bases; unmatched bases: 14. Germline CDR1 is SGDLS and CDR2 is YYNGEE. The CDR3 is CASSAQWDRGRLRNTIYF. CDR3 nucleotides: TGTGCCAGCAGCGCTCAATGGGACAGGGGACGATTAAGAAACACCATATATTTT.

The chain joins TRBV18 to TRBJ2-1; D is undetermined. The V gene lost 4 bases and the J gene lost 7 bases, with 8 bases spanning the gap. There are 12 residues in the CDR3. CDR1 and CDR2 (germline): KGHSH, LQKENI. CDR3 DNA: TGTGCCAGCTCACAGCAAAATAATGAGCAGTTCTTC. Its translation is CASSQQNNEQFF.

The V call is TRBV12-5, the J call TRBJ2-7; possible D gene TRBD1, 6 bases. There are 13 residues in the CDR3. Germline CDR1 is LGHNT and CDR2 is FRNRAP. V lost 2 bases and J 3 bases, leaving 8 bases between the germline ends. The CDR3 is CASGLQGLYEQYF. The CDR3 bases are TGTGCTAGTGGTTTGCAGGGGCTCTACGAGCAGTACTTC.

The V call is TRBV19, the J call TRBJ2-3, with 14 nucleotides matching TRBD2. CDR3 length: 19 amino acids. Losses at the gene ends were 5 bases for V and 0 bases for J; bases not matched to a gene: 10. Germline lookup yields CDR1 LNHDA and CDR2 SQIVND (reference sequence). The CDR3 bases are TGTGCCAGTAGTCGGAGGGGGACTAGCGGGAGTTCTAGCACAGATACGCAGTATTTT. Encoded protein: CASSRRGTSGSSSTDTQYF.

This chain uses TRBV7-3 with TRBJ2-1; perhaps TRBD1 as D (6 bases). Germline V gene sequence: CDR1 SGHTA, CDR2 FQGTGA. V was shortened by 3 bases and J by 7 bases, with 16 bases between the two germline ends. CDR3 size: 15 residues. CDR3 bases: TGTGCCAGCAGCTTTTGGGCTTCAGGGGTGAATGAGCAGTTCTTC. As protein: CASSFWASGVNEQFF.

The count of this clone is one. The chain joins TRBV2 to TRBJ1-5; a weak D match, TRBD1 (5 bases). Looked up from germline, CDR1 is SNHLY and CDR2 is FYNNEI. This CDR3 has 15 amino acids. Trimming stripped 4 bases from V and 0 bases from J, with 10 bases between. The CDR3 nucleotides read TGTGCCAGCAGTGTAAGGACAACTAGCAATCAGCCCCAGCATTTT. This gives the protein CASSVRTTSNQPQHF.

The chain uses TRBV19 and TRBJ1-2, with D possibly TRBD1 on 6 matching bases. This CDR3 is built from 13 residues. Per the germline V gene, CDR1 is LNHDA and CDR2 is SQIVND (reference sequence). Between the trimmed V and J ends, which lost 7 bases and 3 bases, there was a span of 12 bases. The CDR3 DNA follows: TGTGCCAGTACACTCACAGGGCACTATGGCTACACCTTC. Protein product: CASTLTGHYGYTF.

The V and J genes are TRBV27 and TRBJ1-3, with no clear D. Germline CDR1 and CDR2: MNHEY and SMNVEV (reference sequence). CDR3 size: 15 residues. Trimming removed 5 bases at V and 7 bases at J, with 18 bases between. Written as DNA, the CDR3 is TGTGCCAGCAGTCCCGTCTTCGGAGTCCTTAACACCATATATTTT. Its translation is CASSPVFGVLNTIYF.

This rearrangement joins TRBV18 to TRBJ2-3; TRBD1 might be the D (6 bases). CDR3 size: 15 residues. CDR1 and CDR2 (germline): KGHSH, LQKENI. V was shortened by 2 bases and J by 4 bases, with 13 bases between the two germline ends. The CDR3 spells CASSPRAGDPDTQYF. CDR3 nucleotide sequence: TGTGCCAGCTCACCAAGGGCAGGGGATCCAGATACGCAGTATTTT.

The chain carries TRBV4-1 and TRBJ1-1; D ambiguous. V lost 5 bases and J lost 5, with 18 bases in between. CDR3 length: 15 residues. The V gene's germline CDR1 is MGHRA and CDR2 YSYEKL. As DNA, the CDR3 is TGCGCCAGCAGCACAGATCAATTCCAGGAAACTGAAGCTTTCTTT. Amino acids: CASSTDQFQETEAFF.

The rearrangement joins TRBV2 to TRBJ1-2, with a possible D match to TRBD1 (6 bases). Germline CDR1 SNHLY, CDR2 FYNNEI. Trimming left V 1 base short and J 4 bases short, with 10 bases between. This CDR3 contains 14 residues. The CDR3 protein is CASSEEQGTYGYTF. DNA of the CDR3: TGTGCCAGCAGTGAAGAACAGGGAACCTATGGCTACACCTTC.

This sequence joins TRBV28 and TRBJ1-5, with 9 bases matching TRBD1. The germline gives CDR1 MDHEN, CDR2 SYDVKM. The CDR3 totals 14 residues. V shed 5 bases and J 4 bases; nucleotides not matched to a gene: 3. The CDR3: CASSPGTGNQPQHF. CDR3 coding DNA: TGTGCCAGCAGTCCCGGGACAGGGAATCAGCCCCAGCATTTT.

V gene TRBV27 combines with J gene TRBJ2-1, with 10 positions matching TRBD2. The CDR3 extends over 19 amino acids. With V trimmed by 4 bases and J by 0 bases, 12 bases remained unmatched. Per germline, CDR1 MNHEY and CDR2 SMNVEV (reference sequence). The CDR3 DNA reads as TGTGCCAGCAGTTCAGGTTTCCTAGCGGGAGTCTCCTCCTACAATGAGCAGTTCTTC. Translated, it gives CASSSGFLAGVSSYNEQFF.

The V gene is TRBV10-3, the J gene TRBJ1-4; D remains ambiguous. V dropped 2 bases and J dropped 6 bases, with 4 bases sitting between them. The germline V gene encodes CDR1 ENHRY and CDR2 SYGVKD. The length of the CDR3 is 12 residues. The CDR3 loop is CAISERDEKLFF. In nucleotides, the CDR3 is TGTGCCATCAGTGAGAGAGATGAAAAACTGTTTTTT.